These 5 T cell receptor beta chains came from one sample sequenced in a study of blood T cell repertoires in COVID-19. Data came from immunoSEQ multiplex PCR; TCRdb stores just in-frame clones and leaves some out. This sample has 400,000 to 500,000 clones, with over 75% found just once. Source material: PBMCs or T cells enriched from blood (not recorded which). These receptors were taken from a woman aged 40 to 50 who had recovered from COVID-19.

This chain uses TRBV7-8 with TRBJ2-3; D not resolved. This CDR3 has 12 residues. Trimming took 5 bases from V and 9 from J, leaving 12 bases between them. The germline V gene has CDR1 SGHVS and CDR2 FQNEAQ. The CDR3 sequence: CASSPDLETQYF. The CDR3 region has the DNA TGTGCCAGCAGCCCCGACTTGGAGACGCAGTATTTT.

CDR3 nucleotide sequence: TGTGCCTGGAGTCAGGGGTCGAACACTGAAGCTTTCTTT. This translates into CAWSQGSNTEAFF. This chain uses TRBV30 with TRBJ1-1; the D gene is possibly TRBD1 (6 bases). Germline V gene data show CDR1 as GTSNPN and CDR2 as SVGIG (reference sequence). This CDR3 is 13 amino acids long. Trimming cost V 2 bases and J 1 base, with 8 bases left between them.

This chain joins TRBV27 and TRBJ1-2, with a weak D call TRBD1 (5 bases). The length of the CDR3 is 15 residues. Trimming shortened V by 0 bases and J by 4 bases, and 12 bases separated the two germline ends. Germline-derived CDR1 and CDR2 are MNHEY and SMNVEV (reference sequence). For the CDR3, the DNA is TGTGCCAGCAGTTTATCGCGGGACCGCTCCTATGGCTACACCTTC. Protein product: CASSLSRDRSYGYTF.

This clone showed up just once. The chain joins TRBV30 to TRBJ1-2; TRBD1 agrees at 9 bases. There are 16 residues in the CDR3. The germline gives CDR1 GTSNPN, CDR2 SVGIG (reference sequence). The J segment lost 9 bases and the V segment lost 0 bases, leaving 14 bases of the junction unmatched. The CDR3 DNA reads TGTGCCTGGAGTGTACTATTACAGGGGGCTGTATTTTGCTACACCTTC. Translation gives CAWSVLLQGAVFCYTF.

The chain carries TRBV4-3 and TRBJ2-1, with D possibly being TRBD2 (6 bases). Trimming removed 2 bases at V and 7 bases at J, with 15 bases between. The CDR3 extends over 15 amino acids. CDR1 and CDR2 from the germline V gene are LGHNA and YSLEER. In nucleotides, the CDR3 is TGCGCCAGCAGCCAAACAATAAACCGGGGGAATGAGCAGTTCTTC. It is translated as CASSQTINRGNEQFF.